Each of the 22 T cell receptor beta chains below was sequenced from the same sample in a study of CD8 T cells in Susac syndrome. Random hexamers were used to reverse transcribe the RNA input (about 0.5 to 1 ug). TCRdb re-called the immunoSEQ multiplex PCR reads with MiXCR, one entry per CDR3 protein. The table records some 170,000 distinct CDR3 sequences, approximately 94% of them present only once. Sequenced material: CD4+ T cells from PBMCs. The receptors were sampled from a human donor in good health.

The CDR3 loop is CASSTKGNTEAFF. The DNA for the CDR3 is TGTGCCAGCAGCACTAAGGGGAACACTGAAGCTTTCTTT. V and J are TRBV3-1 and TRBJ1-1; D not resolved. V was cut by 5 bases and J by 1 base, with 8 bases left in between. Germline CDR1 reads LGHDT; CDR2 reads YNNKEL (reference sequence). CDR3 length equals 13 residues.

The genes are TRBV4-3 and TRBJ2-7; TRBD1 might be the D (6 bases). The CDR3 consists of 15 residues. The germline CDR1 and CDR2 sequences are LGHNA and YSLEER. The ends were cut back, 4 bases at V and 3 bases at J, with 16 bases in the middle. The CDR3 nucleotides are TGCGCCAGCAGCCCCCACAGGGCCACCCTCTACGAGCAGTACTTC. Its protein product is CASSPHRATLYEQYF.

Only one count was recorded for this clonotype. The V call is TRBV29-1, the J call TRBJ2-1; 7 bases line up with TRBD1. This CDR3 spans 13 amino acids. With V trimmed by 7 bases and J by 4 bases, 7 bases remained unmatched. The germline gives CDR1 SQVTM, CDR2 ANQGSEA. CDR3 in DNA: TGCAGCGCATCCGGGACAGTATACAATGAGCAGTTCTTC. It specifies CSASGTVYNEQFF.

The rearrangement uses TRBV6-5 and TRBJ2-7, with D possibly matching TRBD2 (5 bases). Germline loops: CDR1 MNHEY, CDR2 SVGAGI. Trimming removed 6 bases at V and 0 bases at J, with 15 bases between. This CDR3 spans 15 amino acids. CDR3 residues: CASSIGLSSSYEQYF. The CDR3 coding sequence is TGTGCCAGCAGCATCGGACTCAGCAGCTCCTACGAGCAGTACTTC.

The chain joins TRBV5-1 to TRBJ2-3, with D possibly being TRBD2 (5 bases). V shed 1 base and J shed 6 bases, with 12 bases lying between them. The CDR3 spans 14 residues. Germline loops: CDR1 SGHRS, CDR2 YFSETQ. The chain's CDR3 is CASSLTSFLDTQYF. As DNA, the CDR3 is TGCGCCAGCAGCTTGACTAGTTTTTTGGATACGCAGTATTTT.

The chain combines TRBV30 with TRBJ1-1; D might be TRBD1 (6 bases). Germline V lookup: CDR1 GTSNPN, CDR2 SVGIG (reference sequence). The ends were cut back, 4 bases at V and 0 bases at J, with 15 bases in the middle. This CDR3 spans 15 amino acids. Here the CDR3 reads CAWKQGRGMNTEAFF. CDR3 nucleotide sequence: TGTGCCTGGAAACAGGGAAGGGGGATGAACACTGAAGCTTTCTTT.

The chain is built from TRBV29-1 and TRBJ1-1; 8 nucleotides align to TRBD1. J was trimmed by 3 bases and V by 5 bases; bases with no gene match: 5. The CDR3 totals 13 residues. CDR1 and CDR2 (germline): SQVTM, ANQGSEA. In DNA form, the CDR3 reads TGCAGCGTTAGACAGGGGCGGGACACTGAAGCTTTCTTT. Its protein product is CSVRQGRDTEAFF. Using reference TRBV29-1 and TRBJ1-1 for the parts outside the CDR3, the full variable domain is SAVISQKPSRDICQRGTSLTIQCQVDSQVTMMFWYRQQPGQSLTLIATANQGSEATYESGFVIDKFPISRPNLTFSTLTVSNMSPEDSSIYLCSVRQGRDTEAFFGQGTRLTVV.

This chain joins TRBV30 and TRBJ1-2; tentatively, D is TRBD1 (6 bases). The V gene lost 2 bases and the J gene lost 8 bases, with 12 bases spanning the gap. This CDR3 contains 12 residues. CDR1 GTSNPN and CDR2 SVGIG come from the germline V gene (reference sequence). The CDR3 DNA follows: TGTGCCTGGAGTACAGGGAATCTAGGCTACACCTTC. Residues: CAWSTGNLGYTF.

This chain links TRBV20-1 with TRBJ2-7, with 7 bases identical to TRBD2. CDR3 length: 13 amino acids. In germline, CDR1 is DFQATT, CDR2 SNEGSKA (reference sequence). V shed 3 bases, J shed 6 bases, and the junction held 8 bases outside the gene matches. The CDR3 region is CSASASGPREQYF. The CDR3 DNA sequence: TGCAGTGCTAGTGCTAGCGGACCCCGCGAGCAGTACTTC.

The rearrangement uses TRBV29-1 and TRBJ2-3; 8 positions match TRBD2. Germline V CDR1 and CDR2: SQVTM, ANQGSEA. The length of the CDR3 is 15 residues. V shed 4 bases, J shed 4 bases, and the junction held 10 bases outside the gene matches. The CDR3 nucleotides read TGCAGCGTTGCTCGGGTGGCGGGAGGCCCAGATACGCAGTATTTT. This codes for CSVARVAGGPDTQYF.

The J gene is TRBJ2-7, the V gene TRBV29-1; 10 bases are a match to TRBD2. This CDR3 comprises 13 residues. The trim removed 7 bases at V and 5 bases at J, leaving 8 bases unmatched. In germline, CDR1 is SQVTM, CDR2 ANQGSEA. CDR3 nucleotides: TGCAGCGGTGTACTAGCGGGAAGCAACGAGCAGTACTTC. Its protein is CSGVLAGSNEQYF.

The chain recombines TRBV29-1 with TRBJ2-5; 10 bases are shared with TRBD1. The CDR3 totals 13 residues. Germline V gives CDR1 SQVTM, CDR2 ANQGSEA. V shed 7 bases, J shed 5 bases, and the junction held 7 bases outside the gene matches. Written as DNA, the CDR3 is TGCAGCGGACGACAGGGGGCGCGGGAGACCCAGTACTTC. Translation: CSGRQGARETQYF. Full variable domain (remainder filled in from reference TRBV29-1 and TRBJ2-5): SAVISQKPSRDICQRGTSLTIQCQVDSQVTMMFWYRQQPGQSLTLIATANQGSEATYESGFVIDKFPISRPNLTFSTLTVSNMSPEDSSIYLCSGRQGARETQYFGPGTRLLVL.

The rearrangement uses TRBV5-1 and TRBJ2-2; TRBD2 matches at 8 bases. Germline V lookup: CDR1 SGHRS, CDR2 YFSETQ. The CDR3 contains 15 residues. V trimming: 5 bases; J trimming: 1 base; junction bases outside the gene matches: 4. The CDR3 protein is CASSYSGRNTGELFF. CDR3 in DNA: TGCGCCAGCAGTTACAGCGGGAGGAACACCGGGGAGCTGTTTTTT. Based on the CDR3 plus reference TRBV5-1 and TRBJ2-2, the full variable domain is KAGVTQTPRYLIKTRGQQVTLSCSPISGHRSVSWYQQTPGQGLQFLFEYFSETQRNKGNFPGRFSGRQFSNSRSEMNVSTLELGDSALYLCASSYSGRNTGELFFGEGSRLTVL.

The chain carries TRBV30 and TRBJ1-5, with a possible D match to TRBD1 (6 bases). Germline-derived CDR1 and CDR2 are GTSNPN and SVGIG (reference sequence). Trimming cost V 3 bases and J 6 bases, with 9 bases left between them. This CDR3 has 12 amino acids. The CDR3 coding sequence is TGTGCCTGGAGCCAGGGGTTTCAGCCCCAGCATTTT. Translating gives CAWSQGFQPQHF.

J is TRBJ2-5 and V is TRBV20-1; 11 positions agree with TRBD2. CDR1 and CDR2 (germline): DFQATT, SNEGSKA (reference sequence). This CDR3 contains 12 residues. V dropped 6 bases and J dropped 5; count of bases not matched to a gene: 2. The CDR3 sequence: CSATSGSETQYF. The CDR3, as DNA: TGCAGTGCAACTAGCGGGAGCGAGACCCAGTACTTC.

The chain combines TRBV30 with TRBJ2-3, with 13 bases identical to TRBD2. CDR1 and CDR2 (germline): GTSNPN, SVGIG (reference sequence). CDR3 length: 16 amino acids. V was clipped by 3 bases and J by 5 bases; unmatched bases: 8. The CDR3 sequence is CAWRTQLAGGRDTQYF. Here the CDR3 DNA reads TGTGCCTGGAGGACCCAACTAGCGGGAGGGAGAGATACGCAGTATTTT.

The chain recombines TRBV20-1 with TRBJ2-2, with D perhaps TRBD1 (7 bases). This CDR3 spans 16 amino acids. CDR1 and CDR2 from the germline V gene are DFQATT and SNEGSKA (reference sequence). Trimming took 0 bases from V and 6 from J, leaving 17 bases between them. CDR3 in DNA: TGCAGTGCTAGAGACGGGGGACAGAATGTGGCCGGGGAGCTGTTTTTT. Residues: CSARDGGQNVAGELFF.

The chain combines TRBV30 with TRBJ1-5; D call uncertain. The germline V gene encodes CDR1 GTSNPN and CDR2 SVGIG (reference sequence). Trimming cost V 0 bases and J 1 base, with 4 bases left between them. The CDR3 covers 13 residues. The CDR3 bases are TGTGCCTGGAGTGTATCCAGCAATCAGCCCCAGCATTTT. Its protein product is CAWSVSSNQPQHF. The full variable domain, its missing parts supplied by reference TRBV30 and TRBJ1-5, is SQTIHQWPATLVQPVGSPLSLECTVEGTSNPNLYWYRQAAGRGLQLLFYSVGIGQISSEVPQNLSASRPQDRQFILSSKKLLLSDSGFYLCAWSVSSNQPQHFGDGTRLSIL.

CDR3 DNA sequence: TGTGCCTGGAGTGCCTTCAGGGGACAGCAGTACTTC. Translated: CAWSAFRGQQYF. V is TRBV30 and J is TRBJ2-7, with a possible D match to TRBD1 (6 bases). Germline CDR1 reads GTSNPN; CDR2 reads SVGIG (reference sequence). This CDR3 contains 12 residues. V dropped 1 base and J dropped 8 bases, with 12 bases sitting between them.

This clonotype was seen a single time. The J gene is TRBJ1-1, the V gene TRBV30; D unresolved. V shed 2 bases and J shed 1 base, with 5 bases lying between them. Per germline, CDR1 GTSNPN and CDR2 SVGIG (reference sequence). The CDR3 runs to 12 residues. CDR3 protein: CAWSYRNTEAFF. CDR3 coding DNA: TGTGCCTGGAGTTACAGGAACACTGAAGCTTTCTTT.

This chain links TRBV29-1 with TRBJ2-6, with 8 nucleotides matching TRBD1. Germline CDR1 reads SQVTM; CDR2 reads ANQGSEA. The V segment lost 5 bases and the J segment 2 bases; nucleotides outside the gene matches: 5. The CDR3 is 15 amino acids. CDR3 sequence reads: CSVNTGGTGANVLTF. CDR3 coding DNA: TGCAGCGTTAATACAGGGGGGACTGGGGCCAACGTCCTGACTTTC.

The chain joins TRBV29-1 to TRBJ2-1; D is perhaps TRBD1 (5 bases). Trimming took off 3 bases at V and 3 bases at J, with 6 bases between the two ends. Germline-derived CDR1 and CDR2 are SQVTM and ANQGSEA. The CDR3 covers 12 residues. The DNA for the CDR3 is TGCAGCGTTGACAGGGACTACAATGAGCAGTTCTTC. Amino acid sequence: CSVDRDYNEQFF.